The 31 T cell receptor beta chains given below trace back to one sample, sequenced in a study of cytomegalovirus exposure and HLA in healthy donors. The PCR made use of 60 Vbeta and 13 Jbeta primers. The table came from immunoSEQ multiplex PCR; TCRdb's copy has only in-frame clones and leaves some out. The data contain roughly 150,000 clones, 70% to 90% of them singletons. Specimen: PBMCs. The receptor source for this set is a woman aged 18-29 years in good health and CMV-seronegative.

V is TRBV19 and J is TRBJ2-5, with TRBD1 identical over 9 bases. V trimming: 6 bases; J trimming: 4 bases; junction bases outside the gene matches: 12. The CDR3 sequence is 16 residues long. Germline CDR1 and CDR2: LNHDA and SQIVND (reference sequence). The CDR3 protein is CASRTRAGQGVETQYF. In DNA form, the CDR3 reads TGTGCCAGTAGGACGCGGGCGGGACAGGGAGTAGAGACCCAGTACTTC.

The chain recombines TRBV5-5 with TRBJ1-4; TRBD1 matches 7 bases. V lost 0 bases and J lost 0; bases outside the gene matches: 5. Germline values: CDR1 SGHKS, CDR2 YYEKEE (reference sequence). This CDR3 contains 17 residues. The CDR3 is CASSLVGRGSTNEKLFF. In DNA, the CDR3 is TGTGCCAGCAGCTTGGTGGGCAGGGGGTCAACTAATGAAAAACTGTTTTTT.

Only a few counts were recorded for this clone. The rearrangement uses TRBV5-6 and TRBJ2-7, with D perhaps matching TRBD1 (6 bases). Trimming took 4 bases from V and 4 from J, leaving 9 bases between them. Germline CDR1 is SGHDT and CDR2 is YYEEEE. The CDR3 has 12 amino acids. The CDR3 loop is CASSRGQYEQYF. The CDR3 DNA sequence: TGTGCCAGCAGCCGAGGACAGTACGAGCAGTACTTC.

CDR3 in amino acids: CASRGGGYSNQPQHF. CDR3 DNA sequence: TGTGCCAGCCGGGGCGGGGGCTATAGCAATCAGCCCCAGCATTTT. V usage is TRBV28 and J usage is TRBJ1-5; the D gene is possibly TRBD1 (6 bases). The CDR3 runs 15 residues. Deletions cut 8 bases from V and 0 bases from J, with 14 bases between. Germline V gene sequence: CDR1 MDHEN, CDR2 SYDVKM.

The rearrangement links TRBV27 to TRBJ2-5; 8 nucleotides line up with TRBD2. With the DNA end fitting TRBJ2-7 better, the J assignment may be wrong. Germline V gene lookup returns CDR1 MNHEY and CDR2 SMNVEV (reference sequence). This CDR3 has 13 residues. The CDR3 region is CASSLGLAYEQYF. In DNA form, the CDR3 reads TGTGCCAGCAGTTTGGGACTAGCCTACGAGCAGTACTTC.

The J gene is TRBJ1-3, the V gene TRBV7-2, with a tentative D call TRBD1 (5 bases). The germline V and J ends were trimmed by 4 bases and 2 bases, with 15 bases remaining between them. The CDR3 has 16 residues. The V gene's germline CDR1 is SGHTA and CDR2 FQGNSA. This CDR3 reads CASSYEGRATGNTIYF. The CDR3 DNA is TGTGCCAGCAGCTACGAGGGGAGGGCCACTGGAAACACCATATATTTT.

The chain links TRBV2 to TRBJ2-7, with D maybe TRBD1 (5 bases). This CDR3 has 15 residues. V lost 8 bases to trimming and J lost 2 bases, with 19 bases between them. Germline V gene data show CDR1 as SNHLY and CDR2 as FYNNEI. The CDR3 loop is CASAPDPETAYEQYF. The CDR3 nucleotides are TGTGCCAGCGCCCCTGACCCCGAGACAGCCTACGAGCAGTACTTC.

The chain is built from TRBV5-1 and TRBJ2-2, with 7 bases lining up with TRBD1. Trimming cost V 4 bases and J 0 bases; bases outside gene matches: 6. Germline V gives CDR1 SGHRS, CDR2 YFSETQ. The CDR3 runs 16 residues. CDR3 nucleotides: TGCGCCAGCAGCAAAGACAGGGTCGCGAACACCGGGGAGCTGTTTTTT. This gives the protein CASSKDRVANTGELFF.

This clone has only a few counts. The CDR3 is CASSEGAGGYGYTF. CDR3 coding DNA: TGTGCCAGCTCCGAGGGGGCAGGGGGTTATGGCTACACCTTC. This chain links TRBV28 with TRBJ1-2; TRBD1 agrees at 7 bases. This CDR3 is 14 amino acids long. V lost 8 bases, J lost 5 bases, and 11 bases stayed unmatched. The V gene's germline CDR1 is MDHEN and CDR2 SYDVKM.

The V call is TRBV7-2, the J call TRBJ1-2, with 9 bases fitting TRBD1. The CDR3 totals 14 residues. Germline CDR1 reads SGHTA; CDR2 reads FQGNSA. The V and J ends lost 5 bases and 5 bases, in that order; junction bases with no gene match: 6. The CDR3 coding sequence is TGTGCCAGCAGCCTTCAGGGACAGGGTTATGGCTACACCTTC. This sequence encodes CASSLQGQGYGYTF.

The V and J genes are TRBV9 and TRBJ2-1; 8 bases are shared with TRBD1. The germline V gene encodes CDR1 SGDLS and CDR2 YYNGEE. With 3 bases clipped from V and 9 bases from J, the junction kept 8 bases outside the gene matches. The length of the CDR3 is 14 residues. CDR3 residues: CASSAFDRGPEQFF. The DNA for the CDR3 is TGTGCCAGCAGCGCCTTCGACAGGGGCCCTGAGCAGTTCTTC.

The rearrangement links TRBV2 to TRBJ1-2, with D possibly being TRBD1 (5 bases). This CDR3 comprises 15 residues. The germline V gene has CDR1 SNHLY and CDR2 FYNNEI. V was clipped by 0 bases and J by 3 bases, with 11 bases between them. The CDR3 DNA reads as TGTGCCAGCAGTGAAGCGGGCGGACATCACTATGGCTACACCTTC. Translation: CASSEAGGHHYGYTF.

The chain recombines TRBV4-1 with TRBJ2-1, with D possibly being TRBD1 (5 bases). CDR3 length: 13 amino acids. Trimming stripped 6 bases from V and 10 bases from J, with 16 bases between. Germline V CDR1 and CDR2: MGHRA, YSYEKL. The CDR3 DNA reads TGCGCCAGCAGGCACTCTATAGGGGTGGAGCAGTTCTTC. Its translation is CASRHSIGVEQFF.

The chain couples TRBV9 to TRBJ2-7; D remains ambiguous. CDR3 size: 14 residues. In germline, CDR1 is SGDLS, CDR2 YYNGEE. Deletions cut 0 bases from V and 1 base from J, with 8 bases between. Here the CDR3 reads CASSVDGRSYEQYF. DNA for the CDR3: TGTGCCAGCAGCGTAGATGGCAGATCCTACGAGCAGTACTTC. Full variable domain (remainder filled in from reference TRBV9 and TRBJ2-7): DSGVTQTPKHLITATGQRVTLRCSPRSGDLSVYWYQQSLDQGLQFLIQYYNGEERAKGNILERFSAQQFPDLHSELNLSSLELGDSALYFCASSVDGRSYEQYFGPGTRLTVT.

This chain links TRBV19 with TRBJ2-2, with 8 bases that match TRBD1. The length of the CDR3 is 15 residues. Trimming at V came to 9 bases and at J to 1 base, leaving 7 bases not matched to a gene. From germline, CDR1 is LNHDA and CDR2 SQIVND (reference sequence). In DNA, the CDR3 is TGTGCCAGCAATGACAGGGGTGTGAACACCGGGGAGCTGTTTTTT. This gives the protein CASNDRGVNTGELFF.

This clone has only a few counts. V gene TRBV28 combines with J gene TRBJ2-7, with D maybe TRBD2 (5 bases). Between the trimmed V and J ends, which lost 3 bases and 0 bases, there was a span of 15 bases. The CDR3 is 16 amino acids. Germline CDR1 is MDHEN and CDR2 is SYDVKM. In DNA form, the CDR3 reads TGTGCCAGCAGTTTTCCGGGGTTTCCGAGCTCCTACGAGCAGTACTTC. It translates to CASSFPGFPSSYEQYF.

This clone was detected only once. The chain uses TRBV7-9 and TRBJ2-3, with 12 bases that match TRBD2. V lost 3 bases and J lost 0; bases outside the gene matches: 1. CDR1 and CDR2 (germline): SEHNR, FQNEAQ (reference sequence). The CDR3 is 16 residues long. The CDR3 region is CASSLGTSGSTDTQYF. CDR3 DNA: TGTGCCAGCAGCTTGGGGACTAGCGGGAGCACAGATACGCAGTATTTT.

This clone appeared once. The chain couples TRBV7-2 to TRBJ1-1; 11 bases are shared with TRBD1. Germline CDR1 SGHTA, CDR2 FQGNSA. The V segment lost 7 bases and the J segment 4 bases; nucleotides outside the gene matches: 5. The CDR3 totals 14 residues. CDR3 in amino acids: CASNGQGASTEAFF. The CDR3 DNA is TGTGCCAGCAACGGACAGGGGGCGAGCACTGAAGCTTTCTTT.

The chain joins TRBV11-2 to TRBJ2-1; 10 nucleotides line up with TRBD2. V was pared by 3 bases and J by 6 bases, with 11 bases of the junction left unmatched. Germline assignment: CDR1 SGHAT and CDR2 FQNNGV. CDR3 length: 17 amino acids. This CDR3 is CASSFPSGGALLNEQFF. The CDR3, as DNA: TGTGCCAGCAGCTTCCCCAGCGGGGGGGCCCTCCTCAATGAGCAGTTCTTC.

The V and J genes are TRBV5-1 and TRBJ2-2, with TRBD2 matching over 10 bases. In germline, CDR1 is SGHRS, CDR2 YFSETQ. V trimming: 3 bases; J trimming: 4 bases; junction bases outside the gene matches: 6. This CDR3 is 16 amino acids long. This CDR3 reads CASSWASGSGTGELFF. CDR3 nucleotide sequence: TGCGCCAGCAGCTGGGCTAGCGGGAGTGGCACCGGGGAGCTGTTTTTT.

The chain has TRBV19 and TRBJ1-5, with 10 positions matching TRBD1. Germline lookup yields CDR1 LNHDA and CDR2 SQIVND (reference sequence). This CDR3 spans 15 amino acids. V gave up 3 bases and J gave up 4 bases; unmatched junction bases: 3. DNA for the CDR3: TGTGCCAGTAGTATGAGGGACAGGGGTAATCAGCCCCAGCATTTT. This sequence encodes CASSMRDRGNQPQHF.

V is TRBV30 and J is TRBJ2-2; D possibly corresponds to TRBD1 (5 bases). Germline V gene lookup returns CDR1 GTSNPN and CDR2 SVGIG (reference sequence). The CDR3 totals 14 residues. V shed 5 bases and J shed 1 base, with 11 bases lying between them. The CDR3 DNA follows: TGTGCCTGGGGGCTGGGGCAGAACACCGGGGAGCTGTTTTTT. As protein: CAWGLGQNTGELFF.

The gene calls are TRBV7-9 and TRBJ1-1, with D maybe TRBD1 (6 bases). The CDR3 totals 13 residues. Trimming pared 6 bases from V and 4 bases from J, leaving 12 bases between. Germline V CDR1 and CDR2: SEHNR, FQNEAQ (reference sequence). CDR3 DNA: TGTGCCAGCAGGGCAACAGGGCTCACTGAAGCTTTCTTT. Its protein is CASRATGLTEAFF.

The CDR3 sequence: CASSSGQGSYNSPLHF. The CDR3 nucleotides read TGTGCCAGCTCTTCGGGACAGGGGAGCTATAATTCACCCCTCCACTTT. The V gene is TRBV18, the J gene TRBJ1-6, with 10 positions matching TRBD1. Per the germline V gene, CDR1 is KGHSH and CDR2 is LQKENI. The length of the CDR3 is 16 residues. V lost 6 bases, J lost 3 bases, and 5 bases stayed unmatched. Together with reference TRBV18 and TRBJ1-6, the CDR3 gives the full variable domain: NAGVMQNPRHLVRRRGQEARLRCSPMKGHSHVYWYRQLPEEGLKFMVYLQKENIIDESGMPKERFSAEFPKEGPSILRIQQVVRGDSAAYFCASSSGQGSYNSPLHFGNGTRLTVT.

This chain connects TRBV28 to TRBJ2-3, with TRBD1 matching 9 bases. CDR3 length: 19 amino acids. CDR1 MDHEN and CDR2 SYDVKM come from the germline V gene. V shed 7 bases and J 4 bases; nucleotides not matched to a gene: 21. The CDR3 loop reads CASTGSKGTGHPSPDTQYF. DNA of the CDR3: TGTGCCAGCACCGGAAGCAAGGGGACAGGGCACCCCTCACCAGATACGCAGTATTTT.

The chain links TRBV10-3 to TRBJ2-5; weak D call: TRBD2 (5 bases). The germline gives CDR1 ENHRY, CDR2 SYGVKD. V was clipped by 0 bases and J by 2 bases, with 10 bases between them. The CDR3 is 15 amino acids. CDR3 protein: CAISESTTRQETQYF. The CDR3 DNA sequence: TGTGCCATCAGTGAGTCGACTACTCGTCAAGAGACCCAGTACTTC.

The CDR3 DNA reads as TGCGCCAGCAGCCAAGCGGGCGGGGCCTACAATGAGCAGTTCTTC. The encoded protein is CASSQAGGAYNEQFF. V and J are TRBV4-1 and TRBJ2-1; maybe TRBD2 (6 bases). CDR1 is MGHRA and CDR2 is YSYEKL in the germline V gene. Trimming removed 1 base from V and 2 bases from J, with 9 bases in between. The CDR3 runs to 15 residues.

The chain has TRBV5-4 and TRBJ2-3; 8 nucleotides agree with TRBD2. V lost 4 bases to trimming and J lost 3 bases; unmatched junction nucleotides: 4. The CDR3 length is 14 residues. CDR1 and CDR2 from the germline V gene are SGHNT and YYREEE (reference sequence). The DNA for the CDR3 is TGTGCCAGCAGCCGGGGACTAGAGACAGATACGCAGTATTTT. Its translation: CASSRGLETDTQYF. The variable domain in full, with the rest retrieved from reference TRBV5-4 and TRBJ2-3, is ETGVTQSPTHLIKTRGQQVTLRCSSQSGHNTVSWYQQALGQGPQFIFQYYREEENGRGNFPPRFSGLQFPNYSSELNVNALELDDSALYLCASSRGLETDTQYFGPGTRLTVL.

Comments on this clone: Germline is not matched at one junction end, which may reflect a read error. The J gene is TRBJ1-2, the V gene TRBV29-1; TRBD1 matches 8 bases. The germline gives CDR1 SQVTM, CDR2 ANQGSEA. The CDR3 covers 16 residues. The DNA of the CDR3 is TGCAGCGTTGGGCCCTCAGGCAGGGGGCTCGGGTATGGCTACGCCTTC. It translates to CSVGPSGRGLGYGYAF.

The chain couples TRBV5-1 to TRBJ2-3, with 8 bases matching TRBD2. Germline CDR1 is SGHRS and CDR2 is YFSETQ. Trimming at V came to 6 bases and at J to 1 base, leaving 7 bases not matched to a gene. The CDR3 length is 15 residues. CDR3 residues: CASTVGRGGTDTQYF. CDR3 bases: TGCGCCAGCACCGTCGGGAGGGGGGGCACAGATACGCAGTATTTT.

This clone was recorded a few times. The chain recombines TRBV2 with TRBJ1-2; 9 nucleotides align to TRBD1. The CDR3 sequence is 14 residues long. Looked up from germline, CDR1 is SNHLY and CDR2 is FYNNEI. J gave up 2 bases and V 6 bases, and 4 bases lay outside the gene matches. The CDR3 reads CASRPGTGNYGYTF. The CDR3 DNA sequence: TGTGCCAGCAGACCCGGGACAGGGAACTATGGCTACACCTTC.